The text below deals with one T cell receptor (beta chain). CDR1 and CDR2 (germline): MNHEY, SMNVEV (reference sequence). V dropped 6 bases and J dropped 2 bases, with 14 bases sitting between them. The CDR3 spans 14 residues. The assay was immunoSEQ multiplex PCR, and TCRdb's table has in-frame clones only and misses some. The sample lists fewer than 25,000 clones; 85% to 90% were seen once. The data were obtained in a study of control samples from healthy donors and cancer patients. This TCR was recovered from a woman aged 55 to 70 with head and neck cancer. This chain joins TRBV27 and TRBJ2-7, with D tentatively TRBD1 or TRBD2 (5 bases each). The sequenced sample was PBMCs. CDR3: CASSPGWGPYEQYF. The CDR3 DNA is TGTGCCAGCAGCCCAGGGTGGGGACCCTACGAGCAGTACTTC.